Here is one T cell receptor (beta chain) with its context. Antigen specificity is unknown. The data are from a study of CD8 T cells in ankylosing spondylitis. Germline V gene sequence: CDR1 SGHNT, CDR2 YENEEA. CDR3 length: 14 amino acids. Trimming left V 5 bases short and J 4 bases short, with 14 bases between. Via MiXCR, TCRdb re-called the 5' RACE reads, giving one row per CDR3 protein. The data hold approximately 150,000 distinct CDR3 sequences, with around 45% observed a single time. Overall study results and limits: With a CD8+ phenotype, disease-linked clones were relatively rare in peripheral blood. Fewer than ten highly homologous variants made up a TCR beta motif that seemed to typify ankylosing spondylitis blood. In the blood and synovial fluid of reactive arthritis, some motif variants had been previously reported.

The sequenced sample consisted of synovial fluid, either unsorted or a sorted T cell fraction (not recorded which). The rearrangement links TRBV11-3 to TRBJ1-1, with a weak D call TRBD1 (5 bases). The source is a male donor with ankylosing spondylitis. This CDR3 is CASSPRQYGTEAFF. Here the CDR3 DNA reads TGTGCCAGCAGCCCCAGACAGTACGGCACTGAAGCTTTCTTT. Combining the CDR3 with reference TRBV11-3 and TRBJ1-1 gives the whole variable domain EAGVVQSPRYKIIEKKQPVAFWCNPISGHNTLYWYLQNLGQGPELLIRYENEEAVDDSQLPKDRFSAERLKGVDSTLKIQPAELGDSAVYLCASSPRQYGTEAFFGQGTRLTVV.